Each of the 5 T cell receptor beta chains below was sequenced from the same sample in a study of blood T cells in healthy people across ages. The second PCR ran 7 to 11 cycles with a sample-barcoded 5' primer and J-beta primers. TCRdb reprocessed the 5' RACE reads via MiXCR and lists one record per CDR3 protein. The data hold over 1,500,000 distinct CDR3 sequences, with approximately 50% observed a single time. The sequenced sample consisted of blood. The receptors were sampled from a woman aged 40 to 50 in good health.

The genes are TRBV7-2 and TRBJ1-4, with 9 bases that match TRBD1. The V and J ends lost 5 bases and 8 bases, in that order; junction bases with no gene match: 9. Germline V gene data show CDR1 as SGHTA and CDR2 as FQGNSA. This CDR3 is 15 amino acids long. CDR3 in amino acids: CASSPGTGRREKLFF. The CDR3 nucleotides read TGTGCCAGCAGCCCCGGGACAGGGAGGCGAGAAAAACTGTTTTTT.

Many counts were recorded for this clonotype. The CDR3 nucleotides are TGTGCCAGCAGCCAGTCCCCGGGGGGGACCGAGCAGTACTTC. It codes for CASSQSPGGTEQYF. The J gene is TRBJ2-7, the V gene TRBV3-1; 8 positions agree with TRBD2. Germline V gives CDR1 LGHDT, CDR2 YNNKEL (reference sequence). The CDR3 is made up of 14 amino acids. After removal of 3 bases from V and 6 bases from J, the junction contained 7 bases not matched to a gene.

The chain carries TRBV7-9 and TRBJ1-2; D not certain. V shed 1 base and J shed 7 bases, with 10 bases lying between them. The CDR3 length is 13 residues. The germline V gene has CDR1 SEHNR and CDR2 FQNEAQ (reference sequence). CDR3 protein: CASSLVTACGYTF. The CDR3 bases are TGTGCCAGCAGCTTAGTTACCGCCTGTGGCTACACCTTC.

The chain uses TRBV5-1 and TRBJ1-1; a weak D match, TRBD1 (5 bases). V was clipped by 7 bases and J by 2 bases, with 12 bases between them. Germline lookup yields CDR1 SGHRS and CDR2 YFSETQ. CDR3 size: 13 residues. Here the CDR3 DNA reads TGCGCCAGCGGGGCTGGAGAAAACACTGAAGCTTTCTTT. Protein: CASGAGENTEAFF.

The chain links TRBV20-1 to TRBJ2-5; tentatively, D is TRBD1 or TRBD2 (5 bases each). The CDR3 runs 15 residues. Germline CDR1 and CDR2: DFQATT and SNEGSKA (reference sequence). V dropped 3 bases and J dropped 5 bases, with 19 bases sitting between them. CDR3 coding DNA: TGCAGTGCTAGTAACGCCCAGGGAGTTGGGGAGACCCAGTACTTC. This gives the protein CSASNAQGVGETQYF.